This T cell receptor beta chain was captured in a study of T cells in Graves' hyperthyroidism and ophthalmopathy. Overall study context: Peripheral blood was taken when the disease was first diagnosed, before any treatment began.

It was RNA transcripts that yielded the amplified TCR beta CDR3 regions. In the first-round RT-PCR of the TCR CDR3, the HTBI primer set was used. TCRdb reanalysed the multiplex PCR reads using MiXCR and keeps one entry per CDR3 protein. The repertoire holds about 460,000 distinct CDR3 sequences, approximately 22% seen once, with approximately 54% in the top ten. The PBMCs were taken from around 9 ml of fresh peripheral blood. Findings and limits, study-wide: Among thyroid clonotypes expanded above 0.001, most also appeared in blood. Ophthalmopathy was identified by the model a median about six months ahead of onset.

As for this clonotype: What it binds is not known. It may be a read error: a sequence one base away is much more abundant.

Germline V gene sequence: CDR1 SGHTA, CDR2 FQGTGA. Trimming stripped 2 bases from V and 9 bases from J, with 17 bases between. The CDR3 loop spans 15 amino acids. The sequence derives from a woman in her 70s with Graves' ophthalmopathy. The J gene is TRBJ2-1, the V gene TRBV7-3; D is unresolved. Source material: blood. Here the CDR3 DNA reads TGTGCCAGCAGCTTAGTCGGGTATAGTGGTAGTGAGCAGTTCTTC. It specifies CASSLVGYSGSEQFF.